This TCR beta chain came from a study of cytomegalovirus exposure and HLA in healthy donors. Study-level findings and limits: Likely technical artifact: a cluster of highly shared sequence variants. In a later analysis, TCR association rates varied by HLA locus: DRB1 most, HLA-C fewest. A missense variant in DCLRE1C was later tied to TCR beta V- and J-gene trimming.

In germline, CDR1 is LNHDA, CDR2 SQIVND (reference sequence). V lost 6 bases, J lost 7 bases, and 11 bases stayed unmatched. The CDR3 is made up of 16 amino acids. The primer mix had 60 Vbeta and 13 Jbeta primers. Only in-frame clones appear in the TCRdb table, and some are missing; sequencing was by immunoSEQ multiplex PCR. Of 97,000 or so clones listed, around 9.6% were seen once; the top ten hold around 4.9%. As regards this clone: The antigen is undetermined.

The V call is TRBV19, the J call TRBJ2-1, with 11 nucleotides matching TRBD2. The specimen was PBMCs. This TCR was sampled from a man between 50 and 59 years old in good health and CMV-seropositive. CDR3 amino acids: CASRPFHGTSGNEQFF. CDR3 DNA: TGTGCCAGTAGACCCTTTCACGGGACTAGCGGTAATGAGCAGTTCTTC.